This T cell receptor beta chain was captured in a study of shared T cell receptors in the human thymus. This CDR3 comprises 17 residues. Germline loops: CDR1 MNHEY, CDR2 SMNVEV (reference sequence). V shed 3 bases and J 0 bases; nucleotides not matched to a gene: 7. Some clones are missing from TCRdb's copy, which holds only in-frame ones; the method was immunoSEQ multiplex PCR. This sample carries over 350,000 clones, 95% of them seen once, and the ten largest clones take around 0.019%. This clone was detected only once. This chain links TRBV27 with TRBJ2-5; 10 nucleotides align to TRBD1. Specimen: thymocytes. This TCR was recovered from a human donor. The CDR3 is CASSFAPDRGHQETQYF. The CDR3, as DNA: TGTGCCAGCAGTTTCGCCCCTGACAGGGGGCACCAAGAGACCCAGTACTTC.